Given below is one T cell receptor (beta chain) in context. This sample was included in a study of cytomegalovirus exposure and HLA in healthy donors. Here immunoSEQ multiplex PCR was the method, and the copy in TCRdb shows in-frame clones only, minus some. The table has nearly 80,000 clones, more than 85% seen once. This CDR3 comprises 14 residues. Germline CDR1 is SGHTA and CDR2 is FQGNSA. Trimming cost V 5 bases and J 5 bases; bases outside gene matches: 9. The source material was PBMCs. The origin of this receptor is a woman aged 25-40 years in good health and CMV-seronegative. The chain employs TRBV7-2 and TRBJ2-7; 7 bases are a match to TRBD1. DNA for the CDR3: TGTGCCAGCAGCCCCGGGACAGTAACGAACGAGCAGTACTTC. Residues: CASSPGTVTNEQYF.